These 7 T cell receptor beta chains share one sample of origin, sequenced in a study of vaccination and CD4 T cells after COVID-19. As to treatment: approximately nine-day PBMC culture with coronavirus spike peptide pools or control peptides (ViraFEST assay). Scientists ran DNA taken from cultured CD4+ T cells through the Oncomine TCR Beta short-read assay for sequencing. One entry per CDR3 protein, called by TCRdb with MiXCR from the PCR reads. This table holds roughly 7,400 distinct CDR3 sequences, 45% to 55% found once. These TCRs are of unknown antigen specificity. The sequenced sample consisted of CD4+ T cells from blood, cultured in vitro. All receptors derive from a human donor who had recovered from COVID-19.

V gene TRBV7-3 combines with J gene TRBJ2-1, with 15 nucleotides matching TRBD2. From germline, CDR1 is SGHTA and CDR2 FQGTGA. V trimming: 5 bases; J trimming: 8 bases; junction bases outside the gene matches: 4. CDR3 length: 15 residues. The CDR3 protein is CASSPRTSGRDEQFF. CDR3 in DNA: TGTGCCAGCAGCCCACGGACTAGCGGGAGGGATGAGCAGTTCTTC.

V and J are TRBV19 and TRBJ2-5, with D unresolved. In germline, CDR1 is LNHDA, CDR2 SQIVND (reference sequence). Trimming stripped 5 bases from V and 4 bases from J, with 14 bases between. This CDR3 spans 14 amino acids. This chain's CDR3 is CASSPAARRETQYF. CDR3 DNA sequence: TGTGCCAGTAGTCCCGCGGCGCGGCGAGAGACCCAGTACTTC.

This chain connects TRBV5-1 to TRBJ1-6; D remains unclear. V gave up 0 bases and J gave up 5 bases, with 9 bases separating them. This CDR3 has 15 residues. Germline loops: CDR1 SGHRS, CDR2 YFSETQ. CDR3 sequence reads: CASSLDLSHNSPLHF. The CDR3 nucleotides are TGCGCCAGCAGCTTGGATCTGTCTCATAATTCACCCCTCCACTTT.

The sample holds a few counts of this clonotype. The chain recombines TRBV6-1 with TRBJ1-2; 9 positions match TRBD1. Looked up from germline, CDR1 is MNHNS and CDR2 is SASEGT. This CDR3 contains 14 residues. The trim removed 3 bases at V and 8 bases at J, leaving 7 bases unmatched. The CDR3 bases are TGTGCCAGCAGTGATACAGGGGGCTTGGGCGGCTACACCTTC. Its translation: CASSDTGGLGGYTF.

The V gene is TRBV20-1, the J gene TRBJ2-1, with 9 bases lining up with TRBD1. This CDR3 is 15 amino acids long. Germline values: CDR1 DFQATT, CDR2 SNEGSKA (reference sequence). Trimming cost V 6 bases and J 3 bases; bases outside gene matches: 9. CDR3 in DNA: TGCAGTGCCCCGACAAGGACAGGGGTCTACAATGAGCAGTTCTTC. It translates to CSAPTRTGVYNEQFF.

This chain uses TRBV6-2 or TRBV6-3 with TRBJ2-4; D is unresolved. CDR3 length: 15 residues. The germline V and J ends were trimmed by 4 bases and 0 bases, with 10 bases remaining between them. The germline V gene has CDR1 MNHEY and CDR2 SVGEGT. CDR3 nucleotide sequence: TGTGCCAGCAGTTTGACTGGTTTAGCCAAAAACATTCAGTACTTC. Protein: CASSLTGLAKNIQYF.

In the case of this clonotype: Germline and junction disagree at one end, which may indicate a read error. The V call is TRBV7-7, the J call TRBJ2-3; TRBD1 matches at 12 bases. The CDR3 runs 15 residues. Germline CDR1 and CDR2: SSHAT and FNYEAQ (reference sequence). The CDR3 DNA reads TGTGCTAGCAGCGCCGGGACAGGGGGCCCAGATACGCAGTATTTT. It specifies CASSAGTGGPDTQYF.